The sequence of this T cell receptor (beta chain) was determined in a study of T cell changes during pregnancy in multiple sclerosis. Assay used: immunoSEQ multiplex PCR; TCRdb lists only in-frame clones, some missing. The data show about 36,000 clones, with around 90% seen just once and 6% to 7.5% held by the top ten. Trimming took 3 bases from V and 8 from J, leaving 13 bases between them. The CDR3 is made up of 13 amino acids. Germline values: CDR1 LNHDA, CDR2 SQIVND (reference sequence). This TCR derives from a female donor with multiple sclerosis, enrolled in a pregnancy study. This chain links TRBV19 with TRBJ1-2; possibly TRBD1 for D (6 bases). Sequenced here: CD8+ T cells from peripheral blood mononuclear cells, sampled in the third trimester of pregnancy. The CDR3 spells CASSMARGEGYTF. CDR3 DNA sequence: TGTGCCAGTAGTATGGCCAGGGGTGAAGGCTACACCTTC. Full variable domain (missing parts from reference TRBV19 and TRBJ1-2): DGGITQSPKYLFRKEGQNVTLSCEQNLNHDAMYWYRQDPGQGLRLIYYSQIVNDFQKGDIAEGYSVSREKKESFPLTVTSAQKNPTAFYLCASSMARGEGYTFGSGTRLTVV.